Each of the 28 T cell receptor beta chains below was sequenced from the same sample in a study of cytomegalovirus exposure and HLA in healthy donors. PCR involved 60 Vbeta and 13 Jbeta primers. Sequencing was performed with immunoSEQ multiplex PCR; in TCRdb, only in-frame clones are kept and a portion is missing. Of 200,000 to 250,000 clones in the sample, under 85% were seen once. Sample: PBMCs. The receptors were gathered from a woman aged 45-60 years in good health and CMV-seropositive.

The chain employs TRBV4-1 and TRBJ1-5; possibly TRBD1 for D (5 bases). The V gene's germline CDR1 is MGHRA and CDR2 YSYEKL. The CDR3 consists of 17 residues. V lost 4 bases, J lost 0 bases, and 16 bases lay in between. CDR3 DNA sequence: TGCGCCAGCAGCCCCCACAAGGGGTTCAATAGCAATCAGCCCCAGCATTTT. Its protein is CASSPHKGFNSNQPQHF.

This clone came up once. CDR3 sequence: CASSLTLGASDNTGELFF. In DNA, the CDR3 is TGTGCCAGCAGCTTAACTTTAGGGGCTAGCGATAACACCGGGGAGCTGTTTTTT. The genes are TRBV7-3 and TRBJ2-2; D is possibly TRBD2 (6 bases). V was pared by 0 bases and J by 2 bases, with 16 bases between. CDR3 size: 18 residues. Germline values: CDR1 SGHTA, CDR2 FQGTGA.

The V gene is TRBV5-1, the J gene TRBJ1-1; D gene uncertain. V was pared by 1 base and J by 1 base, with 11 bases between. The CDR3 totals 15 residues. The V gene's germline CDR1 is SGHRS and CDR2 YFSETQ. The CDR3 nucleotides are TGCGCCAGCAGCTTGTCCTCCGGGAAGAACACTGAAGCTTTCTTT. Amino acids: CASSLSSGKNTEAFF.

This rearrangement joins TRBV12-5 to TRBJ2-3, with 14 bases fitting TRBD2. CDR1 is LGHNT, CDR2 FRNRAP, per germline. The ends lost 3 bases at V and 3 bases at J; junction bases unmatched: 11. The CDR3 loop spans 19 amino acids. The CDR3 DNA sequence: TGTGCTAGTGGTTTTAAGACTAGCGGGGGGGCCACGAGAACAGATACGCAGTATTTT. Translated, it gives CASGFKTSGGATRTDTQYF. The entire variable domain, with the rest obtained from reference TRBV12-5 and TRBJ2-3, is as follows: DARVTQTPRHKVTEMGQEVTMRCQPILGHNTVFWYRQTMMQGLELLAYFRNRAPLDDSGMPKDRFSAEMPDATLATLKIQPSEPRDSAVYFCASGFKTSGGATRTDTQYFGPGTRLTVL.

This sequence joins TRBV5-4 and TRBJ2-6; TRBD2 aligns across 8 bases. The germline V gene has CDR1 SGHNT and CDR2 YYREEE (reference sequence). V lost 3 bases, J lost 2 bases, and 7 bases stayed unmatched. The CDR3 covers 17 residues. The CDR3 sequence: CASSSRGGSTGANVLTF. DNA of the CDR3: TGTGCCAGCAGCTCCCGGGGGGGTTCGACTGGGGCCAACGTCCTGACTTTC.

The gene calls are TRBV7-6 and TRBJ2-2; D remains ambiguous. The CDR3 is 15 amino acids. The V gene's germline CDR1 is SGHVS and CDR2 FNYEAQ. V was cut by 2 bases and J by 6 bases, with 13 bases left in between. The CDR3 sequence: CASSLLAGTAGELFF. The CDR3 nucleotides read TGTGCCAGCAGCTTACTGGCAGGAACGGCCGGGGAGCTGTTTTTT.

This chain connects TRBV15 to TRBJ2-7; 7 positions match TRBD1. V shed 0 bases, J shed 4 bases, and the junction held 9 bases outside the gene matches. In germline, CDR1 is LNHNV, CDR2 YYDKDF (reference sequence). This CDR3 has 16 residues. CDR3 amino acids: CATSREWDSKPYEQYF. CDR3 in DNA: TGTGCCACCAGCAGAGAATGGGACAGTAAGCCTTACGAGCAGTACTTC.

This chain joins TRBV9 and TRBJ2-1, with a weak D call TRBD1 (5 bases). From germline, CDR1 is SGDLS and CDR2 YYNGEE. The V gene lost 0 bases and the J gene lost 6 bases, with 13 bases spanning the gap. This CDR3 spans 15 amino acids. The CDR3 DNA follows: TGTGCCAGCAGCGTAGGGGGTGGGGCAGGCAATGAGCAGTTCTTC. Translated: CASSVGGGAGNEQFF.

The chain couples TRBV6-5 to TRBJ1-3, with TRBD1 as a possible D gene (5 bases). Germline CDR1 reads MNHEY; CDR2 reads SVGAGI. The ends were cut back, 6 bases at V and 5 bases at J, with 14 bases in the middle. The CDR3 consists of 14 residues. The DNA of the CDR3 is TGTGCCAGCAGGGAGGGGCACGCCAGAAACACCATATATTTT. Translation: CASREGHARNTIYF.

This chain uses TRBV9 with TRBJ2-7; the D gene is possibly TRBD2 (5 bases). Germline lookup yields CDR1 SGDLS and CDR2 YYNGEE. This CDR3 is built from 15 residues. V lost 0 bases and J lost 5, with 15 bases in between. In nucleotides, the CDR3 is TGTGCCAGCAGCGTAGGGAACGCGCCGCGGGACGAGCAGTACTTC. As protein: CASSVGNAPRDEQYF.

This clone appeared once. J is TRBJ2-1 and V is TRBV15; 9 bases are a match to TRBD2. This CDR3 has 15 amino acids. CDR1 and CDR2 from the germline V gene are LNHNV and YYDKDF (reference sequence). After removal of 0 bases from V and 8 bases from J, the junction contained 5 bases not matched to a gene. The CDR3 loop reads CATSRDAAGGHEQFF. CDR3 DNA: TGTGCCACCAGCAGAGATGCAGCGGGGGGCCATGAGCAGTTCTTC.

This clone turned up a few times. This rearrangement joins TRBV30 to TRBJ1-4; TRBD1 might be the D (5 bases). Trimming removed 3 bases at V and 8 bases at J, with 10 bases between. Germline CDR1 GTSNPN, CDR2 SVGIG (reference sequence). The CDR3 consists of 12 residues. The DNA of the CDR3 is TGTGCCTGGAGGAGGACACACGAAAAACTGTTTTTT. This translates into CAWRRTHEKLFF.

The V call is TRBV6-1, the J call TRBJ2-7; 9 bases match TRBD1. Germline CDR1 is MNHNS and CDR2 is SASEGT. This CDR3 spans 13 amino acids. J was trimmed by 3 bases and V by 6 bases; bases with no gene match: 3. Here the CDR3 DNA reads TGTGCCAGCAGGCGGACAGGGGACTACGAGCAGTACTTC. Translation: CASRRTGDYEQYF.

V and J are TRBV27 and TRBJ1-1, with D possibly being TRBD1 (6 bases). Looked up from germline, CDR1 is MNHEY and CDR2 is SMNVEV (reference sequence). The V and J ends lost 2 bases and 0 bases respectively, with 13 bases between them. The length of the CDR3 is 16 residues. The CDR3 bases are TGTGCCAGCAGTTTAGAAGTAGGGACAATGAACACTGAAGCTTTCTTT. It yields the protein CASSLEVGTMNTEAFF.

The rearrangement links TRBV4-3 to TRBJ1-1; possible D gene TRBD1, 5 bases. Trimming removed 5 bases from V and 6 bases from J, with 19 bases in between. Germline CDR1 LGHNA, CDR2 YSLEER. The CDR3 is made up of 15 amino acids. The DNA for the CDR3 is TGCGCCAGCAGCGCAGGGAGGACCCTTTGGGCTGAAGCTTTCTTT. Translated: CASSAGRTLWAEAFF.

The V call is TRBV7-2, the J call TRBJ2-7, with D possibly being TRBD2 (6 bases). This CDR3 spans 15 amino acids. V was pared by 1 base and J by 2 bases, with 12 bases between. Germline CDR1 is SGHTA and CDR2 is FQGNSA. For the CDR3, the DNA is TGTGCCAGCAGCTTAGGGGGAGGATTAACCTACGAGCAGTACTTC. Protein sequence: CASSLGGGLTYEQYF.

Concerning this clone: This sample also contains other DNA sequences that code for the same CDR3. V is TRBV5-1 and J is TRBJ2-5; 10 bases align to TRBD1. After removal of 3 bases from V and 5 bases from J, the junction contained 4 bases not matched to a gene. Germline CDR1 is SGHRS and CDR2 is YFSETQ. The CDR3 loop spans 14 amino acids. This chain's CDR3 is CASSSTGGEETQYF. The DNA of the CDR3 is TGCGCCAGCAGCTCGACAGGGGGCGAGGAGACCCAGTACTTC. Full variable domain (missing parts from reference TRBV5-1 and TRBJ2-5): KAGVTQTPRYLIKTRGQQVTLSCSPISGHRSVSWYQQTPGQGLQFLFEYFSETQRNKGNFPGRFSGRQFSNSRSEMNVSTLELGDSALYLCASSSTGGEETQYFGPGTRLLVL.

This chain connects TRBV5-1 to TRBJ2-5; D not certain. CDR1 is SGHRS and CDR2 is YFSETQ in the germline V gene. This CDR3 is 14 amino acids long. With 4 bases removed from V and 5 bases from J, the gap between germline ends came to 15 bases. The CDR3 DNA reads TGCGCCAGCAGCCCTAGTGTCGCACGGGAGACCCAGTACTTC. Its protein is CASSPSVARETQYF.

The CDR3 sequence is CASSLWASRYNEQFF. The CDR3, as DNA: TGTGCCAGCAGTTTATGGGCTAGCCGGTACAATGAGCAGTTCTTC. This chain uses TRBV27 with TRBJ2-1; perhaps TRBD2 as D (5 bases). The germline V gene has CDR1 MNHEY and CDR2 SMNVEV (reference sequence). Trimming stripped 1 base from V and 4 bases from J, with 11 bases between. The CDR3 spans 15 residues.

Regarding this clone: One end of the junction is discordant with germline, which a read error may explain. The V and J genes are TRBV7-9 and TRBJ1-4, with D uncertain. The CDR3 is 12 residues long. From germline, CDR1 is SEHNR and CDR2 FQNEAQ (reference sequence). The CDR3 loop is CSSSLVGSDLFF. The CDR3, as DNA: TGTTCCAGCAGCTTAGTCGGGTCGGATCTGTTTTTT.

The rearrangement uses TRBV5-8 and TRBJ2-7, with D tentatively TRBD2 (5 bases). V was trimmed by 0 bases and J by 4 bases, leaving 5 bases between them. This CDR3 is 12 amino acids long. CDR1 and CDR2 from the germline V gene are SGHTS and YDEGEE. The CDR3 is CASSLGGYEQYF. The CDR3 nucleotides are TGTGCCAGCAGCTTGGGCGGGTACGAGCAGTACTTC.

This clone was seen a single time. The rearrangement joins TRBV30 to TRBJ1-5, with D unresolved. The CDR3 spans 13 residues. Germline V CDR1 and CDR2: GTSNPN, SVGIG (reference sequence). Trimming pared 3 bases from V and 0 bases from J, leaving 6 bases between. Written as DNA, the CDR3 is TGTGCCTGGAGCGACAATAGCAATCAGCCCCAGCATTTT. Its translation is CAWSDNSNQPQHF.

The chain joins TRBV11-2 to TRBJ2-7, with 8 bases fitting TRBD2. Per germline, CDR1 SGHAT and CDR2 FQNNGV. The CDR3 sequence is 16 residues long. V was clipped by 6 bases and J by 6 bases; unmatched bases: 16. The CDR3 region has the DNA TGTGCCAGCAGTCCCCCCTGGCCAGCGGGGGCGAGCGAGCAGTACTTC. Its translation is CASSPPWPAGASEQYF.

The rearrangement links TRBV29-1 to TRBJ2-5; D is unclear. Trimming removed 4 bases at V and 2 bases at J, with 8 bases between. The CDR3 sequence is 12 residues long. Looked up from germline, CDR1 is SQVTM and CDR2 is ANQGSEA. CDR3 sequence (DNA): TGCAGCGTTGCTGCGGTACAAGAGACCCAGTACTTC. It is translated as CSVAAVQETQYF.

The rearrangement links TRBV18 to TRBJ2-1; TRBD1 aligns across 10 bases. CDR1 KGHSH and CDR2 LQKENI come from the germline V gene. This CDR3 has 16 amino acids. J gave up 4 bases and V 3 bases, and 6 bases lay outside the gene matches. The CDR3 here is CASSPRTGGTYNEQFF. Written as DNA, the CDR3 is TGTGCCAGCTCACCGCGGACAGGGGGTACGTACAATGAGCAGTTCTTC.

The rearrangement links TRBV9 to TRBJ2-3, with D uncertain. Germline lookup yields CDR1 SGDLS and CDR2 YYNGEE. V was pared by 0 bases and J by 2 bases, with 7 bases between. CDR3 size: 14 residues. The CDR3 spells CASSVASSTDTQYF. The CDR3 DNA reads as TGTGCCAGCAGCGTAGCATCATCCACAGATACGCAGTATTTT.

This chain uses TRBV7-9 with TRBJ2-1; D remains unclear. Per germline, CDR1 SEHNR and CDR2 FQNEAQ (reference sequence). Trimming left V 0 bases short and J 7 bases short, with 4 bases between. CDR3 length: 12 residues. The chain's CDR3 is CASSLAQNEQFF. The CDR3 bases are TGTGCCAGCAGCTTAGCCCAGAATGAGCAGTTCTTC. Full variable domain (outside the CDR3, taken from reference TRBV7-9 and TRBJ2-1): DTGVSQNPRHKITKRGQNVTFRCDPISEHNRLYWYRQTLGQGPEFLTYFQNEAQLEKSRLLSDRFSAERPKGSFSTLEIQRTEQGDSAMYLCASSLAQNEQFFGPGTRLTVL.

V is TRBV6-5 and J is TRBJ1-6; D uncertain. The CDR3 is 15 amino acids. The germline V gene encodes CDR1 MNHEY and CDR2 SVGAGI. With 2 bases removed from V and 0 bases from J, the gap between germline ends came to 5 bases. CDR3 protein: CASSYESSYNSPLHF. CDR3 sequence (DNA): TGTGCCAGCAGTTACGAGAGCTCCTATAATTCACCCCTCCACTTT.